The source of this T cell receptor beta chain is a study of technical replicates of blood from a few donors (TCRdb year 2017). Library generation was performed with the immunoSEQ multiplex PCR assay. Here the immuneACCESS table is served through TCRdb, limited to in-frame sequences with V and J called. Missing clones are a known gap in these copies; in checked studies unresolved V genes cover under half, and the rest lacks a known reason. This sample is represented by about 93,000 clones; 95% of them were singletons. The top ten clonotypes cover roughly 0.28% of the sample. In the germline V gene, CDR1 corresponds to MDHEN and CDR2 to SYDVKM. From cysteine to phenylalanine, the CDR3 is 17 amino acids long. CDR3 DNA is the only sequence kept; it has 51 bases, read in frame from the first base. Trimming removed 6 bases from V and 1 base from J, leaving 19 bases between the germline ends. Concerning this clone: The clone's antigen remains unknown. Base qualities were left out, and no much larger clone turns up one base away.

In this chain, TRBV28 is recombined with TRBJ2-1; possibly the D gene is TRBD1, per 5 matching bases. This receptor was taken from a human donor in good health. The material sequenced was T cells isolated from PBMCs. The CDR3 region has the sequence CASRPGSGSKSYNEQFF. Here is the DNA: TGTGCCAGCAGACCTGGGTCAGGGTCCAAATCCTACAATGAGCAGTTCTTC.